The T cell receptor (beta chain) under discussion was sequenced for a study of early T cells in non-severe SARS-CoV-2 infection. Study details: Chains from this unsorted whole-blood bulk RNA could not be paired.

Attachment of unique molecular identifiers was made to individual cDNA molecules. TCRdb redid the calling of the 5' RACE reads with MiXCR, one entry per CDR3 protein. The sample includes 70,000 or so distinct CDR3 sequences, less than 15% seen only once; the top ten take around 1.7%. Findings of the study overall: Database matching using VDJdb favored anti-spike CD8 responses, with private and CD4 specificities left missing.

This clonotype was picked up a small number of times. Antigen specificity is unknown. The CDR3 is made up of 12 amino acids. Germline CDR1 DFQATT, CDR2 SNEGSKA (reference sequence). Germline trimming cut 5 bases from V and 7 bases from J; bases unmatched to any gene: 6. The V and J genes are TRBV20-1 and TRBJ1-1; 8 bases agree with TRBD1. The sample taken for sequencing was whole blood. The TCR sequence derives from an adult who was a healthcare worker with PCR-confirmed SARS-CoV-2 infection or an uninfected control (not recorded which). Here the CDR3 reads CSALDREVEAFF. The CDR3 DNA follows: TGCAGTGCTCTGGACAGGGAGGTTGAAGCTTTCTTT.